This T cell receptor (beta chain) derives from a study of low-dose radiotherapy and immunotherapy resistance in tumors. On the study more broadly: Cyclophosphamide infusions of 200 mg/m2 came every two weeks, one day before radiation-immunotherapy.

The time point here: after trial treatment. Sample treatment: LDRT plus nivolumab, ipilimumab, low-dose cyclophosphamide and aspirin (RACIN trial). All of the donors were given nivolumab, ipilimumab, aspirin, low-dose cyclophosphamide and low-dose radiotherapy as part of RACIN, a single-arm trial. Inclusion covered patients whose advanced solid tumors lacked tumor-infiltrating lymphocytes. This clonotype was detected ten times or more. Alpha- and beta-chain coverage of first-strand cDNA came from TRAV- and TRBV-specific primers. Over roughly 18 PCR cycles, TCRs were amplified from a constant-region primer and V-primer adapter. By in vitro transcription, the isolated mRNA was amplified. MiXCR, run by TCRdb on the reads, gives a single entry per CDR3 protein. The data hold more than 90,000 distinct CDR3 sequences, with roughly 20% observed a single time. The sequence came from a male donor with prostate cancer. The source was PBMCs, collected after low-dose radiotherapy plus immunotherapy.

CDR3 in DNA: TGTGCCAGCAGCCCAACACCTTCGGGCAAATACCGCTACACCTTC. It specifies CASSPTPSGKYRYTF. The rearrangement links TRBV11-2 to TRBJ1-2, with D unresolved. Trimming stripped 5 bases from V and 9 bases from J, with 22 bases between. Germline CDR1 reads SGHAT; CDR2 reads FQNNGV. The CDR3 covers 15 residues.